This T cell receptor beta chain stems from a study of T-cell reconstitution after alpha-beta-depleted transplantation in children (dated by TCRdb to 2015 to 2016). Notes on the research overall: T-cell immune reconstitution after TCRalphabeta/CD19-depleted allogeneic hematopoietic cell transplantation in children was quantitatively tracked in the study by means of TCR repertoire profiling. Overall study outcomes, separate from this receptor: The high TCRbeta diversity at day 60 in some patients was ascribed to recipient T cells and intrathymic progenitors that had survived conditioning. Over subsequent months, a decline in hyperexpanded clone frequencies was noted, and after one year, T-cell counts and TCRbeta diversity were mostly ascribed to newly produced T cells. Apparently early alphabetaT-cell count recovery about two months after transplant reportedly relied on only several hundred rapidly expanded clones derived from non-depleted graft cells.

Libraries came from PCR. The run used an Illumina HiSeq 2500. Molecular barcoding was employed in the preparation of TCR libraries, with unique molecular identifiers being used to normalize TCRbeta repertoire quantification. TCRdb reanalyzed the raw reads on its own, using fastp at Q25 for trimming and MiXCR for clone calling, and kept in-frame beta chains. Entries are consolidated by CDR3 protein sequence, retaining the most common genes and DNA. Within this sample are more than 40,000 distinct CDR3 sequences, with roughly 50% of them counted one time only. Of the sample, roughly two fifths is held by the ten largest clones. Reading the label with the study, this specimen's treatment or condition is: allogeneic hematopoietic cell transplantation with graft depleted of TCRalphabeta T cells and CD19 B cells. Transplant recipients were children who received TCRalphabeta/CD19-depleted allogeneic hematopoietic cell grafts.

Comments on this clonotype: Its recognized antigen is unknown. Base qualities are missing; no much larger clone stands one base away.

There are 15 amino acids in the CDR3, from cysteine to phenylalanine inclusive. Left in the record is the CDR3 DNA by itself, 45 bases read in frame from the first base. The V end gives up 6 bases and the J end 3 bases, leaving 11 bases in the junction not matched to a gene. Per the germline V gene (reference sequence), DFQATT is the CDR1 and SNEGSKA is the CDR2. In this chain, TRBV20-1 is recombined with TRBJ2-1, with 7 bases aligning to TRBD1. The sequence came from a boy in the first two years of life with SCID, due to receive a stem cell transplant. The sample was peripheral blood, taken before TCRalphabeta/CD19-depleted stem cell transplant. The CDR3 sequence is CSAPGAGGDYNEQFF. The nucleotides are TGCAGTGCCCCCGGCGCAGGGGGTGACTACAATGAGCAGTTCTTC.